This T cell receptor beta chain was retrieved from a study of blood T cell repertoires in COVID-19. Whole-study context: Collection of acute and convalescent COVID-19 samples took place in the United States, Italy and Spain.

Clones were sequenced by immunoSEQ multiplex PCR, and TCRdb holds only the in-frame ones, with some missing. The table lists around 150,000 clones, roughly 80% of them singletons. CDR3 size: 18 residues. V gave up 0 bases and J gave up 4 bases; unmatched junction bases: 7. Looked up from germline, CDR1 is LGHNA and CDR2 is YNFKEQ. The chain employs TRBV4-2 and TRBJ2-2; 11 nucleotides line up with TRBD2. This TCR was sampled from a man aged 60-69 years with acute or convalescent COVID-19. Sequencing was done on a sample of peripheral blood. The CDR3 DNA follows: TGTGCCAGCAGCCAAGAGGCTAGCGGGGGGACCGTCACCGGGGAGCTGTTTTTT. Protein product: CASSQEASGGTVTGELFF.